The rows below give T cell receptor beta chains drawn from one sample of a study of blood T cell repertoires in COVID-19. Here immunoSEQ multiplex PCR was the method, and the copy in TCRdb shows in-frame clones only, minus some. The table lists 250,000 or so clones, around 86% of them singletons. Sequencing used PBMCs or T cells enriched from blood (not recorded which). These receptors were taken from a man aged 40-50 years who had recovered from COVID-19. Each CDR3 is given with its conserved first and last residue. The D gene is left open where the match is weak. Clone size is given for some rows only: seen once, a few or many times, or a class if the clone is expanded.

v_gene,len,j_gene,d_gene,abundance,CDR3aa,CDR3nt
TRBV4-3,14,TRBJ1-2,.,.,CASSQDTGWGGYTF,TGCGCCAGCAGCCAAGATACAGGGTGGGGAGGCTACACCTTC
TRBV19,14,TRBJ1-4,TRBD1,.,CASSRGQGAEKLFF,TGTGCCAGTAGTAGGGGACAGGGGGCTGAAAAACTGTTTTTT
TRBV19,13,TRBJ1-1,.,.,CASSLNRDTEAFF,TGTGCCAGTAGTCTCAACAGGGACACTGAAGCTTTCTTT
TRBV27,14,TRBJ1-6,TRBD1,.,CASSWGTGNSPLHF,TGTGCCAGCAGTTGGGGGACAGGGAATTCACCCCTCCACTTT
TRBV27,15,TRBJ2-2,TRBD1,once,CASSLWARGTGELFF,TGTGCCAGCAGTTTATGGGCCAGGGGGACCGGGGAGCTGTTTTTT
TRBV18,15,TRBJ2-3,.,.,CASSPWREHTDTQYF,TGTGCCAGCTCACCGTGGAGGGAACACACAGATACGCAGTATTTT
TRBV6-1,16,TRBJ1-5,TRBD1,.,CASSEMGQHSNQPQHF,TGTGCCAGCAGTGAAATGGGACAGCATAGCAATCAGCCCCAGCATTTT
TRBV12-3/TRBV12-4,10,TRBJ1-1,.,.,CASSNGRAFF,TGTGCCAGCAGCAACGGGAGGGCTTTCTTT
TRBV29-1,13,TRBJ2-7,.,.,CSVGVLLAHEQYF,TGCAGCGTCGGCGTCCTACTAGCCCACGAGCAGTACTTC
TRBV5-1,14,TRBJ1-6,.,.,CASSLVSHNSPLHF,TGCGCCAGCAGCTTGGTCAGTCATAATTCACCCCTCCACTTT
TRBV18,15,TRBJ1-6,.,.,CASSARDGDNSPLHF,TGTGCCAGCTCAGCGCGGGACGGAGATAATTCACCCCTCCACTTT
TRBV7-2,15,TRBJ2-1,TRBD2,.,CASSSQGTSGGEQFF,TGTGCCAGCAGCTCCCAGGGGACTAGCGGGGGGGAGCAGTTCTTC
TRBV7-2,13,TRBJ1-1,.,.,CAAKGSQGTEAFF,TGTGCCGCTAAGGGGTCACAAGGGACTGAAGCTTTCTTT
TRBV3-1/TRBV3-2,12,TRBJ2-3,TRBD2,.,CASTIAGDTQYF,TGTGCCAGCACCATAGCGGGAGATACGCAGTATTTT
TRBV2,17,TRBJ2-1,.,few,CASSDGSGSISYNEQFF,TGTGCCAGCAGTGATGGCTCAGGGTCTATCTCCTACAATGAGCAGTTCTTC
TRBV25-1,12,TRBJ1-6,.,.,CASCESDSPLHF,TGTGCCAGCTGTGAGAGCGATTCACCCCTCCACTTT
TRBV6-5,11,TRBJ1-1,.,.,CASSSGTEAFF,TGTGCCAGCAGCTCCGGGACTGAAGCTTTCTTT
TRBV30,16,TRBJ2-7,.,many,CAWSVRHFLLSYEQYF,TGTGCCTGGAGTGTCCGACATTTTCTCCTCTCCTACGAGCAGTACTTC
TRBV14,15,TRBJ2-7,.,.,CASSQGRQPSYEQYF,TGTGCCAGCAGCCAAGGCCGACAGCCATCCTACGAGCAGTACTTC
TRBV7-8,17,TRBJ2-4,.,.,CASSLVAGTRNENIQYF,TGTGCCAGCAGCTTAGTCGCCGGGACACGGAATGAAAACATTCAGTACTTC
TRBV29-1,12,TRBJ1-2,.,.,CSVDKFNYGYTF,TGCAGCGTAGACAAGTTTAACTATGGCTACACCTTC
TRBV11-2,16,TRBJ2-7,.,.,CASSFVPGLTSYEQYF,TGTGCCAGCAGCTTTGTTCCCGGACTTACCTCCTACGAGCAGTACTTC
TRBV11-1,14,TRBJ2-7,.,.,CASSLGGASYEQYF,TGTGCCAGCAGCTTAGGCGGAGCCTCCTACGAGCAGTACTTC
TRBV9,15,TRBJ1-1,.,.,CASSVGAGMNTEAFF,TGTGCCAGCAGCGTAGGGGCAGGGATGAACACTGAAGCTTTCTTT
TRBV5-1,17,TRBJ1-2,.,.,CASSSNRELTNNYGYTF,TGCGCCAGCAGCAGCAACCGGGAGCTAACTAATAACTATGGCTACACCTTC
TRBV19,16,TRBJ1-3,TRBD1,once,CASSRGTVSSGNTIYF,TGTGCCAGTAGTAGAGGGACAGTGAGCTCTGGAAACACCATATATTTT
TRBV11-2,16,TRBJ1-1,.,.,CASSSASPGENTEAFF,TGTGCCAGCAGCTCGGCGAGTCCGGGGGAGAACACTGAAGCTTTCTTT
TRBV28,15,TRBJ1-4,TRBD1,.,CASSPQTGGAEKLFF,TGTGCCAGCAGCCCACAGACAGGGGGCGCCGAAAAACTGTTTTTT
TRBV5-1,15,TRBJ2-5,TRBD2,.,CASSYVAGVEETQYF,TGCGCCAGCAGTTACGTAGCGGGAGTAGAAGAGACCCAGTACTTC
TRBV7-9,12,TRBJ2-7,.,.,CASSFSSSEQYF,TGTGCCAGCAGCTTTTCTAGCTCCGAGCAGTACTTC
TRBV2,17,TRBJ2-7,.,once,CASSEALVRTGAYEQYF,TGTGCCAGCAGTGAAGCACTCGTGAGGACGGGAGCCTACGAGCAGTACTTC
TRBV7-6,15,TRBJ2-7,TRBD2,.,CASSPSGSGAYEQYF,TGTGCCAGCAGCCCTAGCGGGAGTGGGGCCTACGAGCAGTACTTC
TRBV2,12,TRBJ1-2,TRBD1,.,CASRQTGLIYTF,TGTGCCAGCAGACAGACAGGGTTAATCTACACCTTC
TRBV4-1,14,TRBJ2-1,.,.,CASSQVRDSGEQFF,TGCGCCAGCAGCCAAGTTCGTGACAGTGGCGAGCAGTTCTTC
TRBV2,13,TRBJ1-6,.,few,CASSVGRESPLHF,TGTGCCAGCAGTGTTGGCAGGGAATCACCCCTCCACTTT
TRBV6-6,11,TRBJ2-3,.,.,CASSQARTQYF,TGTGCCAGCAGTCAAGCGAGGACGCAGTATTTT
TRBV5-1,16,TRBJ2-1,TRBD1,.,CASSLAAGGLDNEQFF,TGCGCCAGCAGCTTGGCCGCAGGGGGCCTCGACAATGAGCAGTTCTTC
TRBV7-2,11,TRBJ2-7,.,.,CASSFNYEQYF,TGTGCCAGCAGCTTTAATTACGAGCAGTACTTC
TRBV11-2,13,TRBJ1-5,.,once,CASSYSHDQPQHF,TGTGCCAGCAGCTACAGTCACGATCAGCCCCAGCATTTT
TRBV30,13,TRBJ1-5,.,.,CAWSADSLQPQHF,TGTGCCTGGAGTGCTGATAGTCTGCAGCCCCAGCATTTT
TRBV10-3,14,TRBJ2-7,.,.,CAISSGQGDYEQYF,TGTGCCATCAGTTCCGGACAAGGGGACTACGAGCAGTACTTC